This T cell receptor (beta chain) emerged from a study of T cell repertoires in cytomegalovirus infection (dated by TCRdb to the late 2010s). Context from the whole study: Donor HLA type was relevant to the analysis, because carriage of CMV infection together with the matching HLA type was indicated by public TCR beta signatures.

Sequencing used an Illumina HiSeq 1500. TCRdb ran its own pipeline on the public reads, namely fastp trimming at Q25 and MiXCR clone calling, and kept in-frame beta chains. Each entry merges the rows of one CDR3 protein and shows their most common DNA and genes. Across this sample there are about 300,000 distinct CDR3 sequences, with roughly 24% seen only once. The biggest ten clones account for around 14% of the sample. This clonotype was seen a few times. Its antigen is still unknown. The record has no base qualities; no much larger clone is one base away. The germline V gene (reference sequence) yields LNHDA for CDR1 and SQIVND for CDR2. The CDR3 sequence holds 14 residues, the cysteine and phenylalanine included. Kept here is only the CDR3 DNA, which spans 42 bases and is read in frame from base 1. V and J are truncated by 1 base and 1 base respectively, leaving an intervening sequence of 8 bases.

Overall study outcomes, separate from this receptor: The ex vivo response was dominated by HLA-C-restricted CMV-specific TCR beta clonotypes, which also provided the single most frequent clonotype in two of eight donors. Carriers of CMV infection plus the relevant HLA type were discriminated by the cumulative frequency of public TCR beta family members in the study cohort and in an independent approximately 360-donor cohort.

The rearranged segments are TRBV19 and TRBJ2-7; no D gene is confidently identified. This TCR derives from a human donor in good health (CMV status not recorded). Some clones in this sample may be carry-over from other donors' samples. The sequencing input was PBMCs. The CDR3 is CASSIVGKSYEQYF. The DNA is TGTGCCAGTAGTATAGTTGGCAAGTCCTACGAGCAGTACTTC.